This TCR beta chain was recorded in a study of T cell changes during pregnancy in multiple sclerosis. Assay: immunoSEQ multiplex PCR; the TCRdb copy retains only in-frame clones and omits some. The sample has more than 55,000 clones; 90% to 95% are singletons. Per the germline V gene, CDR1 is SGHVS and CDR2 is FNYEAQ. The CDR3 extends over 15 amino acids. Unmatched junction bases numbered 6, after V lost 5 bases and J lost 6 bases. The chain links TRBV7-6 to TRBJ2-1, with 11 bases aligning to TRBD2. The sequenced sample was peripheral blood, obtained after pregnancy. The TCR comes from a female donor in good health, enrolled as a control in a pregnancy study. CDR3: CASSLSGGVINEQFF. The CDR3 DNA sequence: TGTGCCAGCAGCCTTAGCGGGGGGGTAATCAATGAGCAGTTCTTC.